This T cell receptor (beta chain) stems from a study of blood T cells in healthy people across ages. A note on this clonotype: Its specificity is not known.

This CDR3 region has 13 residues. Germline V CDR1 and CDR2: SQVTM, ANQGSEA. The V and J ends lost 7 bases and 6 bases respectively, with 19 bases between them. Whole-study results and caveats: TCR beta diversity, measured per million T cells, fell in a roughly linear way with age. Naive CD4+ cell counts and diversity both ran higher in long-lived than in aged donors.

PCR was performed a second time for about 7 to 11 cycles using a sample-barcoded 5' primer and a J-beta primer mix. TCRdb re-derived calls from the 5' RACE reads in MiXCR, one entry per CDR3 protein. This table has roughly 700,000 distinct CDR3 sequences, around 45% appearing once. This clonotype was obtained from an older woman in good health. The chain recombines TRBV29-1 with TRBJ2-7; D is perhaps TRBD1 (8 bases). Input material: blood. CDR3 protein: CSAGTGGGTEQYF. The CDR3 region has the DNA TGCAGCGCCGGAACAGGGGGAGGGACCGAGCAGTACTTC.